This is a list of T cell receptor beta chains from one sample in a study of blood T cell repertoires in COVID-19. Some clones are missing from TCRdb's copy, which holds only in-frame ones; the method was immunoSEQ multiplex PCR. The table records about 480,000 clones, 88% of them present only once. Sequencing was performed on peripheral blood. Receptors were obtained from a woman aged 50 to 65 with COVID-19, enrolled during active disease. Both conserved end residues are part of each CDR3. Fields, in order: CDR3 protein, CDR3 DNA, D gene, V gene, clone size, J gene. A D gene is named only where the DNA matches it firmly. Only part of the rows carry a size: once, few, many, or a class if the clone is expanded.

CDR3: CASSLDRVNSYTF
DNA: TGTGCCAGCAGCCTCGACAGGGTGAATAGCTACACCTTC
D: TRBD1
V: TRBV3-1/TRBV3-2
size: .
J: TRBJ1-2

CDR3: CAWSRRDNSPLHF
DNA: TGTGCCTGGAGTCGGCGGGATAATTCACCCCTCCACTTT
D: .
V: TRBV30
size: .
J: TRBJ1-6

CDR3: CASKRQDGTDTQYF
DNA: TGTGCCAGCAAAAGACAGGATGGGACAGATACGCAGTATTTT
D: .
V: TRBV19
size: once
J: TRBJ2-3

CDR3: CAWSPPWANTEAFF
DNA: TGTGCCTGGAGTCCCCCGTGGGCGAACACTGAAGCTTTCTTT
D: .
V: TRBV30
size: few
J: TRBJ1-1

CDR3: CASSLNTVYGYTF
DNA: TGTGCCAGCAGCTTAAACACCGTCTATGGCTACACCTTC
D: .
V: TRBV7-2
size: once
J: TRBJ1-2

CDR3: CASSLMRGTEAFF
DNA: TGTGCCAGCAGCTTAATGAGAGGCACTGAAGCTTTCTTT
D: .
V: TRBV7-2
size: .
J: TRBJ1-1

CDR3: CSASTTNQPQHF
DNA: TGCAGTGCTAGTACCACTAATCAGCCCCAGCATTTT
D: .
V: TRBV20-1
size: .
J: TRBJ1-5

CDR3: CASSNPRSALATDTQYF
DNA: TGTGCCAGCAGCAACCCCCGTAGCGCGCTAGCCACAGATACGCAGTATTTT
D: .
V: TRBV9
size: once
J: TRBJ2-3

CDR3: CASSYPGHNQPQHF
DNA: TGTGCCAGCAGCTATCCGGGACACAATCAGCCCCAGCATTTT
D: .
V: TRBV7-2
size: .
J: TRBJ1-5

CDR3: CASSYPTGTNYGYTF
DNA: TGTGCCAGCAGTTACCCGACAGGGACTAACTATGGCTACACCTTC
D: TRBD1
V: TRBV6-6
size: .
J: TRBJ1-2

CDR3: CASSLVGGLMNTEAFF
DNA: TGTGCCAGCAGCTTAGTAGGCGGATTAATGAACACTGAAGCTTTCTTT
D: .
V: TRBV7-8
size: .
J: TRBJ1-1

CDR3: CASSLSLSSGGLIYEQYF
DNA: TGCGCCAGCAGCTTGTCCCTAAGCAGCGGGGGTCTTATATACGAGCAGTACTTC
D: TRBD2
V: TRBV5-1
size: .
J: TRBJ2-7

CDR3: CASSSPQTLNEQFF
DNA: TGCGCCAGCAGCTCTCCACAGACCCTAAATGAGCAGTTCTTC
D: .
V: TRBV5-1
size: once
J: TRBJ2-1

CDR3: CASSLPPGNEQYF
DNA: TGCGCCAGCAGCTTGCCTCCCGGGAACGAGCAGTACTTC
D: .
V: TRBV5-1
size: .
J: TRBJ2-7

CDR3: CATSGSGQGAETQYF
DNA: TGTGCCACCAGTGGCTCAGGACAGGGAGCAGAGACCCAGTACTTC
D: TRBD1
V: TRBV24-1
size: .
J: TRBJ2-5

CDR3: CASSDPRVAKNIQYF
DNA: TGTGCCAGCAGTGACCCGAGAGTAGCCAAAAACATTCAGTACTTC
D: .
V: TRBV6-4
size: .
J: TRBJ2-4

CDR3: CASSPLPLAGGEYEQYF
DNA: TGTGCCAGCAGCCCTCTTCCTTTAGCGGGGGGGGAATACGAGCAGTACTTC
D: TRBD2
V: TRBV5-4
size: .
J: TRBJ2-7

CDR3: CASRQSVNQPQHF
DNA: TGTGCCAGTAGACAGAGTGTAAATCAGCCCCAGCATTTT
D: .
V: TRBV19
size: .
J: TRBJ1-5

CDR3: CASSPTTGQGQPQHF
DNA: TGTGCCAGCTCACCTACTACAGGGCAGGGTCAGCCCCAGCATTTT
D: .
V: TRBV18
size: once
J: TRBJ1-5

CDR3: CATSDSSGVNYEQYF
DNA: TGTGCCACCAGTGATTCGAGCGGGGTAAACTACGAGCAGTACTTC
D: TRBD2
V: TRBV24-1
size: .
J: TRBJ2-7

CDR3: CASSRNRVGNTEAFF
DNA: TGTGCCAGCAGCCGCAACAGGGTCGGGAACACTGAAGCTTTCTTT
D: .
V: TRBV14
size: .
J: TRBJ1-1